The entry that follows covers one T cell receptor beta chain sequence. Antigen: not known. Both TRBC1 and TRBC2 were covered by a beta constant-region primer of two equimolar oligonucleotides. Ligated cDNA was amplified by four rounds of PCR with nested alpha and beta constant-region primers and SP2. MiXCR, run by TCRdb on the UMI-ligation and nested PCR reads, gives a single entry per CDR3 protein. Among roughly 80,000 distinct CDR3 sequences listed, around 9% were seen once. These data are taken from a study of naive and memory T cell subsets. Study-wide points: Gini index rose across naive, CM, EM and EMRA in CD4 and CD8. Especially in CD8 cells, naive repertoires contained a few larger clonotypes, possibly CD45RA-re-expressing memory cells.

This receptor was taken from a human donor in good health. Sample: naive CD8+ T cells from blood.

CDR3 in amino acids: CASSLTTDRPKETQYF. The CDR3 nucleotides are TGTGCCAGCAGCTTAACCACCGACAGACCAAAAGAGACCCAGTACTTC. The chain is built from TRBV7-8 and TRBJ2-5, with a possible D match to TRBD1 (5 bases). Trimming stripped 2 bases from V and 3 bases from J, with 16 bases between. The CDR3 covers 16 residues. Germline V gene data show CDR1 as SGHVS and CDR2 as FQNEAQ.